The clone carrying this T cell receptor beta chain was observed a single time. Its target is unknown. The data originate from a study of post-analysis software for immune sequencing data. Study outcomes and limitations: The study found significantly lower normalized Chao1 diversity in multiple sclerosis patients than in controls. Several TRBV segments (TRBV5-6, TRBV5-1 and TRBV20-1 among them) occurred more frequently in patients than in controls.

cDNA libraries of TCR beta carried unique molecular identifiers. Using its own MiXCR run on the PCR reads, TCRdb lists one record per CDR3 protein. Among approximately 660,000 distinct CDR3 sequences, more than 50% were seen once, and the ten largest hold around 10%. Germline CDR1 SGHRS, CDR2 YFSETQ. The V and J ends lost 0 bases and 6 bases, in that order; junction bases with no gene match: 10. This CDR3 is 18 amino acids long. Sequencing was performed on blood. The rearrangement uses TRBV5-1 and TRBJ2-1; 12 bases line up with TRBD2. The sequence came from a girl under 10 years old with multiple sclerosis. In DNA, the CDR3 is TGCGCCAGCAGCTTGGCCTGGACTAGCGGGAAGGGGGGCAATGAGCAGTTCTTC. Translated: CASSLAWTSGKGGNEQFF.